This TCR beta chain was captured in a study of cytomegalovirus exposure and HLA in healthy donors. Study findings and constraints: Common viral pathogens were later found to be apparently linked to several of the most significant clusters. Rare sequences made up most TCRs, while some public TCRs were found in many donors. In a later analysis, TCR beta V- and J-gene trimming was associated with a missense DCLRE1C variant.

PCR primers comprised 60 Vbeta and 13 Jbeta primers. The method was immunoSEQ multiplex PCR; TCRdb's version includes in-frame clones alone and lacks a portion of them. Among roughly 110,000 clones, about 77% were seen once, and the ten largest hold 5% to 6%. Concerning this clone itself: Antigen: not known.

The CDR3 covers 16 residues. CDR1 is LNHDA, CDR2 SQIVND, per germline (reference sequence). Trimming at V came to 5 bases and at J to 1 base, leaving 9 bases not matched to a gene. Sample: PBMCs. The source is a woman between 25 and 40 years old in good health and CMV-seropositive. The V call is TRBV19, the J call TRBJ2-5; 8 bases are shared with TRBD2. The CDR3 DNA sequence: TGTGCCAGTAGTCGGTACGGTAGCGGGACCCAAGAGACCCAGTACTTC. It encodes CASSRYGSGTQETQYF.